This T cell receptor (beta chain) emerged from a study of CD8 T cells in Susac syndrome. Looked up from germline, CDR1 is GTSNPN and CDR2 is SVGIG (reference sequence). The CDR3 runs 17 residues. The V and J ends lost 0 bases and 1 base respectively, with 18 bases between them. The RNA, roughly 0.45 to 1 ug, was put through reverse transcription using random hexamers. TCR beta CDR3 was amplified by immunoSEQ covering 54 Vbeta and 13 Jbeta. TCRdb re-derived calls from the immunoSEQ multiplex PCR reads in MiXCR, one entry per CDR3 protein. The sample includes under 300,000 distinct CDR3 sequences, 96% of them seen just once.

V is TRBV30 and J is TRBJ1-1; tentatively, D is TRBD1 (5 bases). Sequencing was performed on CD4+ T cells from PBMCs. The origin of this receptor is a human donor with Susac syndrome. In DNA, the CDR3 is TGTGCCTGGAGTGTCCTTAAGTTCTTGGGGGAGAACACTGAAGCTTTCTTT. This codes for CAWSVLKFLGENTEAFF.